This T cell receptor (beta chain) was captured by sequencing in a study of blood T cell repertoires in COVID-19. Background on the study: T cells, B-cell-depleted T cells, or PBMCs supplied cDNA or gDNA.

Here immunoSEQ multiplex PCR was the method, and the copy in TCRdb shows in-frame clones only, minus some. The sample has around 140,000 clones, 80% to 90% seen once; the top ten hold 1.5%. The sample consisted of peripheral blood. The receptor's source is a woman aged 60-75 years with acute or convalescent COVID-19.

The CDR3 coding sequence is TGCGCCAGCAGACCTCAAGCCGGGACTAGCAACACCGGGGAGCTGTTTTTT. Its protein is CASRPQAGTSNTGELFF. The chain recombines TRBV5-1 with TRBJ2-2; 9 bases agree with TRBD2. Losses at the gene ends were 5 bases for V and 2 bases for J; bases not matched to a gene: 10. This CDR3 spans 17 amino acids. CDR1 and CDR2 from the germline V gene are SGHRS and YFSETQ.